The 29 T cell receptor beta chains reported below all come from one sample, sequenced in a study of graft-versus-host responses after intestinal transplantation. Antigens of these TCRs are unknown. Sequenced by immunoSEQ multiplex PCR; TCRdb stores in-frame clones only, minus some. The repertoire includes more than 100,000 clones, 85% to 95% of them detected once, and 2.5% to 3.5% sits in the top ten. Sequencing was performed on unstimulated CD8+ T cells sorted from spleen or lymph node cells, taken before intestinal transplant. Source of these receptors: a human donor who received an intestinal transplant.

V and J are TRBV9 and TRBJ1-2; D gene unclear. Germline V gene data show CDR1 as SGDLS and CDR2 as YYNGEE. The V and J ends lost 5 bases and 1 base respectively, with 9 bases between them. The CDR3 contains 13 residues. The CDR3 loop is CASRSAVNYGYTF. As DNA, the CDR3 is TGTGCCAGCAGGAGTGCAGTTAACTATGGCTACACCTTC.

This chain connects TRBV5-4 to TRBJ1-1, with D unresolved. Germline V gene data show CDR1 as SGHNT and CDR2 as YYREEE (reference sequence). The CDR3 is 13 amino acids. Trimming took off 0 bases at V and 5 bases at J, with 8 bases between the two ends. The CDR3 spells CASSLDDGTEAFF. Here the CDR3 DNA reads TGTGCCAGCAGCTTGGATGACGGGACTGAAGCTTTCTTT. Full variable domain (rest looked up from reference TRBV5-4 and TRBJ1-1): ETGVTQSPTHLIKTRGQQVTLRCSSQSGHNTVSWYQQALGQGPQFIFQYYREEENGRGNFPPRFSGLQFPNYSSELNVNALELDDSALYLCASSLDDGTEAFFGQGTRLTVV.

The CDR3 is CASSRQGGSYNEQFF. CDR3 coding DNA: TGTGCCAGCAGTCGCCAGGGGGGCTCCTACAATGAGCAGTTCTTC. The rearrangement joins TRBV28 to TRBJ2-1, with TRBD1 as a possible D gene (7 bases). Germline V CDR1 and CDR2: MDHEN, SYDVKM. The CDR3 extends over 15 amino acids. V lost 5 bases to trimming and J lost 0 bases, with 11 bases between them.

This clone occurred a few times. V usage is TRBV29-1 and J usage is TRBJ1-3; no definite D call. The V gene lost 6 bases and the J gene lost 5 bases, with 14 bases spanning the gap. Germline V gives CDR1 SQVTM, CDR2 ANQGSEA. The CDR3 contains 13 residues. The CDR3 is CSVDLTDRNTIYF. The CDR3 DNA reads TGCAGCGTAGACTTGACGGATCGAAACACCATATATTTT. The full variable domain, rest sourced from reference TRBV29-1 and TRBJ1-3, is SAVISQKPSRDICQRGTSLTIQCQVDSQVTMMFWYRQQPGQSLTLIATANQGSEATYESGFVIDKFPISRPNLTFSTLTVSNMSPEDSSIYLCSVDLTDRNTIYFGEGSWLTVV.

The chain carries TRBV28 and TRBJ1-2; the match to TRBD1 covers 10 bases. Trimming took 7 bases from V and 5 from J; bases not matched to a gene: 16. The V gene's germline CDR1 is MDHEN and CDR2 SYDVKM. The CDR3 length is 17 residues. DNA of the CDR3: TGTGCCAGCACGTCCCCGGACAGGGGGAAATCCTTGTATGGCTACACCTTC. Translation gives CASTSPDRGKSLYGYTF.

V gene TRBV27 combines with J gene TRBJ2-7; possible D gene TRBD2, 6 bases. The germline V gene encodes CDR1 MNHEY and CDR2 SMNVEV (reference sequence). This CDR3 has 10 residues. Between the trimmed V and J ends, which lost 8 bases and 7 bases, there was a span of 9 bases. The DNA of the CDR3 is TGTGCCAGCGGTGCGGGGGAGCAGTACTTC. Residues: CASGAGEQYF.

The V gene is TRBV29-1, the J gene TRBJ1-2; the D gene is possibly TRBD1 (5 bases). The CDR3 has 13 residues. Trimming pared 1 base from V and 4 bases from J, leaving 10 bases between. CDR1 is SQVTM and CDR2 is ANQGSEA in the germline V gene. The CDR3 coding sequence is TGCAGCGTTGAAGGGGGACTCAGCTATGGCTACACCTTC. Translating it yields CSVEGGLSYGYTF.

The chain couples TRBV28 to TRBJ2-1; unclear D gene. Trimming removed 5 bases at V and 6 bases at J, with 11 bases between. The CDR3 length is 13 residues. Germline lookup yields CDR1 MDHEN and CDR2 SYDVKM. The CDR3 sequence: CASSDVVLNEQFF. CDR3 DNA: TGTGCCAGCAGTGACGTGGTCCTCAATGAGCAGTTCTTC.

This clone was seen more than once but under ten times. This chain connects TRBV10-3 to TRBJ2-5; D gene uncertain. The V end was cut by 2 bases, the J end by 0 bases, with 7 bases between. CDR3 length equals 14 residues. In germline, CDR1 is ENHRY, CDR2 SYGVKD. This CDR3 reads CAISEEDNQETQYF. The CDR3, as DNA: TGTGCCATCAGTGAGGAAGACAACCAAGAGACCCAGTACTTC.

The chain has TRBV4-2 and TRBJ2-7; D is uncertain. CDR1 and CDR2 (germline): LGHNA, YNFKEQ. The V end lost 2 bases, the J end lost 1 base, and 12 bases lay between the germline ends. The CDR3 has 15 amino acids. The CDR3 spells CASSQKRARSYEQYF. In nucleotides, the CDR3 is TGTGCCAGCAGCCAAAAGCGAGCTCGATCCTACGAGCAGTACTTC.

The chain uses TRBV2 and TRBJ1-1, with D perhaps TRBD1 (6 bases). The CDR3 extends over 11 amino acids. Germline CDR1 reads SNHLY; CDR2 reads FYNNEI. V lost 1 base and J 11 bases, leaving 8 bases between the germline ends. As DNA, the CDR3 is TGTGCCAGCAGTGAAGGAGGGGGGGCTTTCTTT. Translation: CASSEGGGAFF.

V usage is TRBV19 and J usage is TRBJ2-1, with TRBD2 identical over 9 bases. The CDR3 length is 13 residues. Unmatched junction bases numbered 6, after V lost 8 bases and J lost 7 bases. The germline CDR1 and CDR2 sequences are LNHDA and SQIVND (reference sequence). In DNA, the CDR3 is TGTGCCAGTTTAGCGGGAGCGGTTAATGAGCAGTTCTTC. Translating it yields CASLAGAVNEQFF.

In its sample, this clone was seen once. This chain's CDR3 is CASKGTGPASQYF. In DNA, the CDR3 is TGCGCCAGCAAAGGGACAGGCCCAGCGTCCCAGTACTTC. The chain joins TRBV5-1 to TRBJ2-5, with 8 bases fitting TRBD1. The CDR3 consists of 13 residues. Germline CDR1 reads SGHRS; CDR2 reads YFSETQ. After removal of 6 bases from V and 9 bases from J, the junction contained 10 bases not matched to a gene.

The chain recombines TRBV28 with TRBJ2-1, with 12 bases that match TRBD1. The CDR3 covers 16 residues. Looked up from germline, CDR1 is MDHEN and CDR2 is SYDVKM. The J segment lost 8 bases and the V segment lost 5 bases, leaving 10 bases of the junction unmatched. CDR3 bases: TGTGCCAGCAGTCTCCTCGGGACAGGGGGCAGGGATGAGCAGTTCTTC. This gives the protein CASSLLGTGGRDEQFF.

This clone has only one observation. The chain employs TRBV9 and TRBJ2-1; 10 bases are shared with TRBD2. The CDR3 totals 17 residues. Germline V gene sequence: CDR1 SGDLS, CDR2 YYNGEE. Trimming took 4 bases from V and 5 from J; bases not matched to a gene: 12. The CDR3 loop reads CASSPSAGSGGNNEQFF. CDR3 DNA sequence: TGTGCCAGCAGCCCGTCCGCGGGTAGCGGGGGGAACAATGAGCAGTTCTTC.

V is TRBV4-1 and J is TRBJ2-1; the D gene is possibly TRBD2 (6 bases). Germline V gene data show CDR1 as MGHRA and CDR2 as YSYEKL. The germline V and J ends were trimmed by 0 bases and 10 bases, with 7 bases remaining between them. There are 12 residues in the CDR3. CDR3 in amino acids: CASSQDREEQFF. CDR3 nucleotides: TGCGCCAGCAGCCAAGATCGGGAGGAGCAGTTCTTC.

The chain couples TRBV9 to TRBJ2-5; 7 nucleotides match TRBD1. The CDR3 contains 14 residues. Germline V gives CDR1 SGDLS, CDR2 YYNGEE. The V gene end was trimmed by 2 bases and the J gene end by 3 bases; junction bases not matched to a gene: 4. CDR3 sequence (DNA): TGTGCCAGCAGCGTGACAGGGCGAGAAGAGACCCAGTACTTC. As protein: CASSVTGREETQYF.

This chain joins TRBV2 and TRBJ2-3; 9 bases are shared with TRBD1. This CDR3 region has 15 residues. The germline V gene encodes CDR1 SNHLY and CDR2 FYNNEI. Trimming cost V 7 bases and J 0 bases; bases outside gene matches: 5. DNA for the CDR3: TGTGCCAGCACTTACAGGGGGCTGAGCACAGATACGCAGTATTTT. It yields the protein CASTYRGLSTDTQYF.

The rearrangement uses TRBV27 and TRBJ2-1; D possibly corresponds to TRBD2 (5 bases). This CDR3 spans 16 amino acids. Germline assignment: CDR1 MNHEY and CDR2 SMNVEV (reference sequence). Trimming shortened V by 2 bases and J by 0 bases, and 11 bases separated the two germline ends. The CDR3 reads CASSLRLAASYNEQFF. The CDR3 DNA follows: TGTGCCAGCAGTTTAAGGCTAGCTGCCTCCTACAATGAGCAGTTCTTC.

V is TRBV2 and J is TRBJ2-7; TRBD1 aligns across 9 bases. Per the germline V gene, CDR1 is SNHLY and CDR2 is FYNNEI. The CDR3 runs 15 residues. The J segment lost 3 bases and the V segment lost 5 bases, leaving 8 bases of the junction unmatched. Written as DNA, the CDR3 is TGTGCCAGCAGTTTCCCGGGACAGGGACGCTACGAGCAGTACTTC. Protein: CASSFPGQGRYEQYF.

This clone was found a few times. The chain employs TRBV7-9 and TRBJ1-1, with D uncertain. Germline V CDR1 and CDR2: SEHNR, FQNEAQ (reference sequence). This CDR3 spans 16 amino acids. Trimming cost V 1 base and J 6 bases, with 18 bases left between them. This CDR3 is CASSLDRAIEEAEAFF. CDR3 DNA sequence: TGTGCCAGCAGCTTAGATCGGGCGATTGAGGAAGCTGAAGCTTTCTTT.

The rearrangement links TRBV7-6 to TRBJ2-5, with D uncertain. V lost 1 base, J lost 6 bases, and 12 bases lay in between. Germline CDR1 and CDR2: SGHVS and FNYEAQ. CDR3 length: 14 residues. The CDR3 spells CASSLGPRAQTQYF. CDR3 in DNA: TGTGCCAGCAGCTTAGGGCCCCGGGCACAGACCCAGTACTTC.

This clone has a single count. The chain carries TRBV7-2 and TRBJ2-7, with TRBD1 matching over 8 bases. Germline CDR1 is SGHTA and CDR2 is FQGNSA. The CDR3 runs to 11 residues. After removal of 4 bases from V and 9 bases from J, the junction contained 2 bases not matched to a gene. The CDR3 DNA reads as TGTGCCAGCAGCTCGGGGACAGGGCAGTACTTC. As protein: CASSSGTGQYF.

The J gene is TRBJ1-4, the V gene TRBV6-6; 8 bases fit TRBD1. J gave up 10 bases and V 7 bases, and 11 bases lay outside the gene matches. The CDR3 contains 14 residues. The germline V gene has CDR1 MNHNY and CDR2 SVGAGI (reference sequence). The CDR3 DNA reads as TGTGCCAGCACTCCCAGAGGGGGACAGGCAAAACTGTTTTTT. It yields the protein CASTPRGGQAKLFF.

The chain couples TRBV27 to TRBJ2-2; possible D gene TRBD2, 6 bases. V lost 2 bases to trimming and J lost 5 bases, with 15 bases between them. The CDR3 is made up of 16 amino acids. The V gene's germline CDR1 is MNHEY and CDR2 SMNVEV (reference sequence). CDR3 sequence: CASSLMGGVITGELFF. The CDR3 coding sequence is TGTGCCAGCAGTTTAATGGGAGGTGTTATAACCGGGGAGCTGTTTTTT.

The CDR3 DNA is TGTGCCAGCAGTTCCACAGGGTATAGCAATCAGCCCCAGCATTTT. Its translation is CASSSTGYSNQPQHF. The V gene is TRBV27, the J gene TRBJ1-5, with a weak D call TRBD1 (6 bases). CDR3 length: 15 residues. The V end lost 4 bases, the J end lost 0 bases, and 10 bases lay between the germline ends. Per germline, CDR1 MNHEY and CDR2 SMNVEV (reference sequence).

This chain links TRBV2 with TRBJ2-2; the D is unclear. CDR3 length: 15 amino acids. Germline lookup yields CDR1 SNHLY and CDR2 FYNNEI. Deletions cut 3 bases from V and 4 bases from J, with 12 bases between. The CDR3: CASSEGISRTGELFF. For the CDR3, the DNA is TGTGCCAGCAGTGAGGGAATTAGTCGCACCGGGGAGCTGTTTTTT.

This clone has just one count. The chain has TRBV28 and TRBJ2-5; the match to TRBD1 covers 7 bases. Looked up from germline, CDR1 is MDHEN and CDR2 is SYDVKM. CDR3 length: 16 residues. Losses at the gene ends were 6 bases for V and 0 bases for J; bases not matched to a gene: 10. CDR3 amino acids: CASRPNRGRYQETQYF. The CDR3 region has the DNA TGTGCCAGCAGACCGAACAGGGGACGGTACCAAGAGACCCAGTACTTC.

The chain has TRBV1 and TRBJ2-1; the table's D gene call, TRBD2, was not cross checked with the DNA. TRBV1 is a known pseudogene. The CDR3 is made up of 15 amino acids. CDR3: CTSRGRLAVYNEQFF. The CDR3 coding sequence is TGCACCAGCAGGGGGCGACTAGCGGTATACAATGAGCAGTTCTTC.